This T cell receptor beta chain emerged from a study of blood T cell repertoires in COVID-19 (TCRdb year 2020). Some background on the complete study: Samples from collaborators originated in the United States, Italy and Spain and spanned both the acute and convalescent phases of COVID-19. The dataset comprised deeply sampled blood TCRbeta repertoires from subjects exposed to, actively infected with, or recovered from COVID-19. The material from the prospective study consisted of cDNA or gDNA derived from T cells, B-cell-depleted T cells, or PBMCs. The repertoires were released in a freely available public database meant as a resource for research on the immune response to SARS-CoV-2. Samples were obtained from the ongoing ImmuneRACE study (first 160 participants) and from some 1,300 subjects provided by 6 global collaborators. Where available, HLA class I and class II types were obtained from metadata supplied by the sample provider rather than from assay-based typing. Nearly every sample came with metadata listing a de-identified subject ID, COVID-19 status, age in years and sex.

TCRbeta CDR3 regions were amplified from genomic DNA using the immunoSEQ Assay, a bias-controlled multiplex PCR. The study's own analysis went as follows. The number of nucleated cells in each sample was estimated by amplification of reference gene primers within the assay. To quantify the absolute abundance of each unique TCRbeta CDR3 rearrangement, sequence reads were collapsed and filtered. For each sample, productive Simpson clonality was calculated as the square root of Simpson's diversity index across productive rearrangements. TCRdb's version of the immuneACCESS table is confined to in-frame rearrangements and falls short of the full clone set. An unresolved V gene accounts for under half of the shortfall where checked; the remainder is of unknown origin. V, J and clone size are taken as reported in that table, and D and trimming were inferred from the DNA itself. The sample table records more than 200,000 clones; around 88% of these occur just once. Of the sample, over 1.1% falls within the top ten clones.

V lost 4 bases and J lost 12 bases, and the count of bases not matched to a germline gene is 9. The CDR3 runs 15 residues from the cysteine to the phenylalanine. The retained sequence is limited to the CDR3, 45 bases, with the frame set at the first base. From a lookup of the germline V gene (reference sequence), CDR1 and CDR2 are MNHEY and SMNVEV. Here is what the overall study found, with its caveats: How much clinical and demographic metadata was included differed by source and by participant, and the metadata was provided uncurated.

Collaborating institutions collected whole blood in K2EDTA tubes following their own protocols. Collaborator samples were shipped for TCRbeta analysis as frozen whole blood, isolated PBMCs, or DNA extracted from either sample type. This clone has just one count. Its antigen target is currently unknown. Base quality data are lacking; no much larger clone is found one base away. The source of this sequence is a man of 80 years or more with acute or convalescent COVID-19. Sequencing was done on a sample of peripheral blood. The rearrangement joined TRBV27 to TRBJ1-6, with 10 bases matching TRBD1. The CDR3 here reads CASSSRDRGALPLHF. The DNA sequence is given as TGTGCCAGCAGTTCCCGGGACAGGGGCGCCCTACCCCTCCACTTT.